A selection of T cell receptor beta chains follows, all from one sample in a study of control samples from healthy donors and cancer patients. Using immunoSEQ multiplex PCR, the repertoire was profiled, and TCRdb retains in-frame clones only, with some absent. Of approximately 100,000 clones in the sample, roughly 92% are singletons; the top ten hold under 4%. The sequencing sample was made of blood. These receptors all come from a human donor in good health. The donor label of this sample is uncertain. Both conserved end residues are part of each CDR3. Each record gives: V gene, CDR3 protein.

v_call: TRBV30; cdr3_aa: CAGRVGRPDNSPLHF
v_call: TRBV7-2; cdr3_aa: CASSQAPGQGLYGYTF
v_call: TRBV11-2; cdr3_aa: CASSPELAPNEQFF
v_call: TRBV19; cdr3_aa: CASSIRTEDSPLHF
v_call: TRBV6-5; cdr3_aa: CASSLKQGVTEAFF
v_call: TRBV20-1; cdr3_aa: CSAIDRGGEFF
v_call: TRBV6-5; cdr3_aa: CASSYSWREIEQFF
v_call: TRBV6-1; cdr3_aa: CASSVWGGEGTDTQYF
v_call: TRBV5-8; cdr3_aa: CASSLRQARTGSPLHF
v_call: TRBV5-3; cdr3_aa: CARSLRSNSNQPQHF
v_call: TRBV2; cdr3_aa: CASSEVQGNTGELFF
v_call: TRBV12-3/TRBV12-4; cdr3_aa: CASSLGRGQGYTF
v_call: TRBV11-2; cdr3_aa: CASSLNSGQNQETQYF
v_call: TRBV4-1; cdr3_aa: CASSQRQGAGDTIYF
v_call: TRBV5-4; cdr3_aa: CASSLGLAGSFNEQFF
v_call: TRBV20-1; cdr3_aa: CSASSGGGGYGYTF
v_call: TRBV12-2; cdr3_aa: CASRLATERGNETQYF
v_call: TRBV28; cdr3_aa: CASSGRVGYGYTF
v_call: TRBV3-1/TRBV3-2; cdr3_aa: CASSQARGGGTDTQYF
v_call: TRBV25-1; cdr3_aa: CASSKARTAATNEKLFF
v_call: TRBV27; cdr3_aa: CASIRRIVEQYF
v_call: TRBV6-5; cdr3_aa: CASSSGTSGYNEQFF
v_call: TRBV7-8; cdr3_aa: CASYGGWTAGANVLTF
v_call: TRBV30; cdr3_aa: CAWSHSGGAGANVLTF
v_call: TRBV19; cdr3_aa: CASSIRGGETQYF
v_call: TRBV24-1; cdr3_aa: CATSDSRQGEKNIQYF
v_call: TRBV9; cdr3_aa: CASSVGRGTSSYNEQFF
v_call: TRBV5-4; cdr3_aa: CASSSPTLSGNTIYF